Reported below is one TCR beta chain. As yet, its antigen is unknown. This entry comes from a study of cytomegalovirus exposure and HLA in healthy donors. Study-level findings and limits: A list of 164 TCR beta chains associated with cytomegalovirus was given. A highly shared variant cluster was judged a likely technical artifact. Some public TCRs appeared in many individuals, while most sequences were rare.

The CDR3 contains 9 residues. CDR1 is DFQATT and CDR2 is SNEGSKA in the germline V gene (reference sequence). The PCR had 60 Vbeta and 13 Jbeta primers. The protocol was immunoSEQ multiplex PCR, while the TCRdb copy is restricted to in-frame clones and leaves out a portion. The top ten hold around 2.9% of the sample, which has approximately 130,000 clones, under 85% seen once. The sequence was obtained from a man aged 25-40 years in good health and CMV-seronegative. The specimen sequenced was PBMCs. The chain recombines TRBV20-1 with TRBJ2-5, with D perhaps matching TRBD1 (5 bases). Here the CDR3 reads CHAGETQYF. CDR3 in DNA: TGCCACGCAGGGGAGACCCAGTACTTC.